The rows below give T cell receptor beta chains drawn from one sample of a study of post-analysis software for immune sequencing data. TCRdb itself ran the PCR reads through MiXCR, one entry per CDR3 protein. The table lists fewer than 850,000 distinct CDR3 sequences, about 32% of them singletons. The source material was blood. These receptors were obtained from a girl aged 10-17 years with multiple sclerosis. The CDR3 runs from the conserved cysteine through the conserved F or W. Each record gives: D gene, CDR3 length, J gene, clone size, V gene, CDR3 protein, CDR3 DNA. A D gene is named only where the DNA matches it firmly. Clone size appears in some rows only: once, few, many, or a class for an expanded clone.

D gene: NA; CDR3 length: 14; J gene: TRBJ2-5; clone size: NA; V gene: TRBV6-2/TRBV6-3; CDR3 protein: CASSYHPGVETQYF; CDR3 DNA: TGTGCCAGCAGTTACCATCCTGGAGTAGAGACCCAGTACTTC
D gene: NA; CDR3 length: 18; J gene: TRBJ2-4; clone size: NA; V gene: TRBV4-3; CDR3 protein: CASSQVRQVLARSNIQYF; CDR3 DNA: TGCGCCAGCAGCCAAGTACGACAAGTTTTAGCCAGGTCGAACATTCAGTACTTC
D gene: TRBD2; CDR3 length: 18; J gene: TRBJ2-1; clone size: many; V gene: TRBV4-1; CDR3 protein: CASSRTSGGPLGYNEQFF; CDR3 DNA: TGCGCCAGCAGCCGTACTAGCGGGGGGCCCCTGGGATACAATGAGCAGTTCTTC
D gene: NA; CDR3 length: 15; J gene: TRBJ2-7; clone size: NA; V gene: TRBV25-1; CDR3 protein: CASSEPDGRSYEQYF; CDR3 DNA: TGTGCCAGCAGTGAGCCGGACGGACGCTCCTACGAGCAGTACTTC
D gene: NA; CDR3 length: 14; J gene: TRBJ2-7; clone size: NA; V gene: TRBV12-3/TRBV12-4; CDR3 protein: CASSLEAHSYEQYF; CDR3 DNA: TGTGCCAGCAGTTTAGAGGCCCACTCCTACGAGCAGTACTTC
D gene: TRBD1; CDR3 length: 15; J gene: TRBJ1-4; clone size: few; V gene: TRBV9; CDR3 protein: CASSVRQGRGEKLFF; CDR3 DNA: TGTGCCAGCAGCGTCCGACAGGGCAGGGGTGAAAAACTGTTTTTT
D gene: NA; CDR3 length: 15; J gene: TRBJ2-7; clone size: NA; V gene: TRBV20-1; CDR3 protein: CSARDGGRSYNEQYF; CDR3 DNA: TGCAGTGCTAGAGATGGTGGGCGGTCCTACAATGAGCAGTACTTC
D gene: NA; CDR3 length: 15; J gene: TRBJ1-6; clone size: NA; V gene: TRBV18; CDR3 protein: CASSPGSGNNSPLHF; CDR3 DNA: TGTGCCAGCTCACCAGGGTCGGGAAATAATTCACCCCTCCACTTT
D gene: NA; CDR3 length: 13; J gene: TRBJ2-1; clone size: once; V gene: TRBV12-3/TRBV12-4; CDR3 protein: CASSFTGRETQFF; CDR3 DNA: TGTGCCAGCAGTTTTACAGGGAGGGAGACCCAGTTCTTC
D gene: TRBD2; CDR3 length: 15; J gene: TRBJ2-7; clone size: NA; V gene: TRBV18; CDR3 protein: CASSPGLAGKDEQYF; CDR3 DNA: TGTGCCAGCTCACCCGGACTAGCGGGGAAGGATGAGCAGTACTTC
D gene: NA; CDR3 length: 10; J gene: TRBJ1-1; clone size: NA; V gene: TRBV29-1; CDR3 protein: CSVVDTEAFF; CDR3 DNA: TGCAGCGTTGTGGACACTGAAGCTTTCTTT
D gene: NA; CDR3 length: 15; J gene: TRBJ2-7; clone size: NA; V gene: TRBV7-9; CDR3 protein: CASSRQTTGAYEQYF; CDR3 DNA: TGTGCCAGCAGCCGTCAAACGACAGGAGCCTACGAGCAGTACTTC
D gene: NA; CDR3 length: 16; J gene: TRBJ2-7; clone size: few; V gene: TRBV20-1; CDR3 protein: CSARGGAIFSKYEQYF; CDR3 DNA: TGCAGTGCTAGAGGGGGGGCCATTTTTAGCAAGTACGAGCAGTACTTC
D gene: TRBD1; CDR3 length: 13; J gene: TRBJ2-5; clone size: many; V gene: TRBV29-1; CDR3 protein: CSERDRGLETQYF; CDR3 DNA: TGCAGCGAAAGGGACAGGGGGTTAGAGACCCAGTACTTC
D gene: NA; CDR3 length: 12; J gene: TRBJ2-3; clone size: few; V gene: TRBV6-5; CDR3 protein: CASSQGVDTQYF; CDR3 DNA: TGTGCCAGCAGCCAAGGCGTTGATACGCAGTATTTT
D gene: TRBD1; CDR3 length: 14; J gene: TRBJ2-7; clone size: once; V gene: TRBV27; CDR3 protein: CASSLSDRGHEQYF; CDR3 DNA: TGTGCCAGCAGTTTATCCGACAGGGGCCACGAGCAGTACTTC
D gene: NA; CDR3 length: 15; J gene: TRBJ2-7; clone size: NA; V gene: TRBV20-1; CDR3 protein: CSATREGGRGYEQYF; CDR3 DNA: TGCAGTGCTACGAGGGAGGGGGGTAGGGGGTACGAGCAGTACTTC
D gene: NA; CDR3 length: 13; J gene: TRBJ2-4; clone size: few; V gene: TRBV29-1; CDR3 protein: CSATITGENIQYF; CDR3 DNA: TGCAGCGCCACAATCACAGGAGAAAACATTCAGTACTTC
D gene: NA; CDR3 length: 15; J gene: TRBJ2-1; clone size: NA; V gene: TRBV5-6; CDR3 protein: CASSLVRGGFNEQFF; CDR3 DNA: TGTGCCAGCAGCTTGGTAAGGGGCGGTTTCAATGAGCAGTTCTTC
D gene: NA; CDR3 length: 14; J gene: TRBJ1-5; clone size: few; V gene: TRBV15; CDR3 protein: CATSKEFQSEPQHF; CDR3 DNA: TGTGCCACCAGCAAGGAATTTCAATCGGAGCCCCAGCATTTT
D gene: TRBD1; CDR3 length: 15; J gene: TRBJ2-5; clone size: NA; V gene: TRBV20-1; CDR3 protein: CSAPGQGAFQETQYF; CDR3 DNA: TGCAGTGCTCCCGGACAGGGGGCCTTCCAAGAGACCCAGTACTTC
D gene: NA; CDR3 length: 17; J gene: TRBJ2-6; clone size: once; V gene: TRBV21-1; CDR3 protein: CASSRDRGRSGANVLTF; CDR3 DNA: TGTGCCAGCAGCCGGGACAGGGGGCGTTCTGGGGCCAACGTCCTGACTTTC
D gene: NA; CDR3 length: 13; J gene: TRBJ1-3; clone size: NA; V gene: TRBV7-2; CDR3 protein: CASSAQIGDTIYF; CDR3 DNA: TGTGCCAGCAGCGCCCAGATTGGGGACACCATATATTTT
D gene: TRBD2; CDR3 length: 14; J gene: TRBJ2-1; clone size: many; V gene: TRBV29-1; CDR3 protein: CSLLAGGRNNEQFF; CDR3 DNA: TGCAGCCTCCTAGCGGGGGGGAGAAACAATGAGCAGTTCTTC
D gene: TRBD1; CDR3 length: 18; J gene: TRBJ1-1; clone size: few; V gene: TRBV12-3/TRBV12-4; CDR3 protein: CASSSAWDRKQLNTEAFF; CDR3 DNA: TGTGCCAGCAGTTCAGCCTGGGACAGAAAGCAATTGAACACTGAAGCTTTCTTT
D gene: NA; CDR3 length: 12; J gene: TRBJ1-1; clone size: NA; V gene: TRBV4-3; CDR3 protein: CASSLGTDEAFF; CDR3 DNA: TGCGCCAGCAGCCTAGGGACCGATGAAGCTTTCTTT
D gene: TRBD1; CDR3 length: 15; J gene: TRBJ2-7; clone size: few; V gene: TRBV27; CDR3 protein: CASSTPGQGGYEQYF; CDR3 DNA: TGTGCCAGCAGTACGCCGGGACAGGGAGGCTACGAGCAGTACTTC
D gene: TRBD1; CDR3 length: 13; J gene: TRBJ1-1; clone size: NA; V gene: TRBV6-5; CDR3 protein: CAGSWDRGVVGFF; CDR3 DNA: TGTGCCGGCAGTTGGGACAGGGGGGTAGTGGGTTTCTTT